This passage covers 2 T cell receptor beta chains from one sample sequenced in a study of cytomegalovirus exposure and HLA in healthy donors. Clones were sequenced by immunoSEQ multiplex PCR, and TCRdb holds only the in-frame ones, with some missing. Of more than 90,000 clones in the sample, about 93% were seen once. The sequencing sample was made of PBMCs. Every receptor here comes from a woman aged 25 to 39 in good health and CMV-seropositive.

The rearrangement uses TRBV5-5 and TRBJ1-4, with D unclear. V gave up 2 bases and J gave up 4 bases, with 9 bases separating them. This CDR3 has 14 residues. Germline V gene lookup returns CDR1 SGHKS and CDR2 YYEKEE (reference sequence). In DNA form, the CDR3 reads TGTGCCAGCAGCTTAACGGGTATTAATGAAAAACTGTTTTTT. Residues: CASSLTGINEKLFF.

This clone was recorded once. The DNA for the CDR3 is TGTGCCAGCAGCCAAGTAAATGAGCAGTTCTTC. Translation gives CASSQVNEQFF. The gene calls are TRBV4-2 and TRBJ2-1; D not resolved. V lost 1 base, J lost 7 bases, and 2 bases lay in between. Germline CDR1 and CDR2: LGHNA and YNFKEQ. This CDR3 region has 11 residues.